The T cell receptor (beta chain) under discussion was sequenced for a study of patients and donors after allogeneic stem cell transplantation. J gave up 0 bases and V 5 bases, and 15 bases lay outside the gene matches. Germline CDR1 reads DFQATT; CDR2 reads SNEGSKA (reference sequence). The CDR3 has 19 residues. In TCRdb, the RT-PCR reads were re-called with MiXCR into one record per CDR3 protein. The sample yields 920,000 or so distinct CDR3 sequences, approximately 19% seen once. This clonotype turned up a few times. The sequenced material came from blood, either unsorted or a sorted T cell fraction (not recorded which). The V call is TRBV20-1, the J call TRBJ2-1; 11 positions agree with TRBD2. The sequence was obtained from a human donor who was either an allogeneic HSCT recipient or a stem cell or donor lymphocyte infusion donor (not recorded which). It is not recorded whose cells these are; they may come from a transplant donor. The CDR3 here is CSASSTSGGFWSSYNEQFF. As DNA, the CDR3 is TGCAGTGCTTCCTCCACTAGCGGGGGTTTCTGGAGCTCCTACAATGAGCAGTTCTTC.